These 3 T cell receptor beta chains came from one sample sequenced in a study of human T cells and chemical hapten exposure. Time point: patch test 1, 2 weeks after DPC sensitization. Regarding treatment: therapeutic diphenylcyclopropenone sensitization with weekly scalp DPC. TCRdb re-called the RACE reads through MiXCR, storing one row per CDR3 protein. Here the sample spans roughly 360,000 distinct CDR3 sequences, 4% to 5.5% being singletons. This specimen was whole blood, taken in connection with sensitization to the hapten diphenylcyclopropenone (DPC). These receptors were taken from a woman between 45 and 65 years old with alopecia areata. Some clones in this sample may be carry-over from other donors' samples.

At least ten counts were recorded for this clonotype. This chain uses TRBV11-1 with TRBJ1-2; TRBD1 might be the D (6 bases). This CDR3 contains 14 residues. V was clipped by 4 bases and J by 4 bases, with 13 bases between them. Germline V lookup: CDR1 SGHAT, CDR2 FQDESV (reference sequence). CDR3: CASSSAGHPYGYTF. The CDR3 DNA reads TGTGCCAGCAGCTCCGCGGGACATCCCTATGGCTACACCTTC.

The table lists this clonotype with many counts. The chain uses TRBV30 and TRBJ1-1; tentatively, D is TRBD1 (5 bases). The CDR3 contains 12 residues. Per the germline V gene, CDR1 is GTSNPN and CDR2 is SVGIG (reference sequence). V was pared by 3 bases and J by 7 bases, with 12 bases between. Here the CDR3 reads CAWSRGVGEAFF. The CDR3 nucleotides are TGTGCCTGGAGCCGGGGGGTCGGTGAAGCTTTCTTT.

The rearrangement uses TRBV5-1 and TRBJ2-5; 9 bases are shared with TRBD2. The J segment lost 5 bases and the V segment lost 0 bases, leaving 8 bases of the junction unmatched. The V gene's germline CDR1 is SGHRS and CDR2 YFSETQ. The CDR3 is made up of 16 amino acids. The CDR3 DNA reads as TGCGCCAGCAGCTTGGGCCCTCTAGCGGGGACGGAGACCCAGTACTTC. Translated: CASSLGPLAGTETQYF.